The subject of this entry is one TCR beta chain. This clone was counted between two and nine times. No antigen is known for it. No much larger clonotype is one base removed from it; base qualities were not supplied. V trim: 5 bases; J trim: 3 bases; unmatched bases: 13. CDR3 length: 16 amino acids, cysteine to phenylalanine. The CDR3 DNA has 48 bases and is translated from base 1. Taken from the germline V gene, the CDR1 and CDR2 loops are SGHAT and FQNNGV. A single peripheral blood draw of about 116 mL on average was collected from each donor into heparinised tubes. A BD FACSAria II was used to sort naive, central memory, regulatory and stem cell-like memory CD4+ T cells with a panel that included CD45RO, CCR7, CD25, CD127, CD95 and CD27. A purity above 95% was achieved for all sorted populations. PBMCs were isolated immediately by Lymphoprep density gradient centrifugation and stained directly without culture. So that batch effects would be minimized, each experiment stained and sorted samples in pairs, pairing one healthy donor with one patient.

These data are taken from a study of beta chain features in type 1 diabetes (dated by TCRdb to the late 2010s). Broadly, across the study: Mean age, gender distribution, total cell number and subset yield were not different between patients and healthy donors. In the study, recently diagnosed type 1 diabetes patients and matched healthy donors were compared on the TCRB repertoires of their sorted circulating CD4+ T cell subsets. Across all samples, around 99 million sorted cells were examined, and cell number per subset correlated strongly with RNA yield. Regulatory and stem cell-like memory subsets were isolated from only 8 patients and roughly 8 healthy donors, whereas naive and central memory subsets came from all 30 or so donors. General findings and caveats noted by the study authors: Because small numbers of individuals were included in the HLA sub-analyses, any influence of HLA type on TCRB rearrangement was left unresolved. At VDJ recombination sites, type 1 diabetes patients had fewer insertions and more deleted nucleotides, which implies abnormalities in thymic rearrangement. Shorter templates might have been favored by PCR, but patient and control samples were amplified and corrected together, so both groups would have been affected equally by any skew. Because cDNA was sequenced instead of genomic DNA, highly expressing activated cells could be over-represented, though the groups showed no difference in activation or CD3 levels. Naive, central memory and regulatory TCRB repertoires appeared to be more similar among patients than among healthy donors. Type 1 diabetes patients showed a moderate but significant shortening of TCRB CDR3 length in all four CD4+ subsets.

The entire isolated RNA was reverse transcribed using the High Capacity cDNA Reverse Transcription Kit, and thus expressed TCRB transcripts were sequenced. Naive, central memory and regulatory T cell samples underwent deep immunoSEQ sequencing, averaging about 3.57 million total reads per sample. Sorted cells were lysed in RLT buffer and RNA was extracted with DNase-treated RNeasy Micro or Mini kits, depending on cell number. To prevent cross-contamination, each cell subset was processed individually, whereas patient and healthy donor samples were processed jointly. The immunoSEQ multiplex PCR was used to amplify TCRB sequences from cDNA, yielding 87-bp fragments that span the CDR3 region. The amplicons were sequenced using the Illumina HiSeq platform. Turning to the authors' computational methods: PCR bias was corrected computationally using synthetic template baselines, and reads within Hamming distance 2 were collapsed, with unmergeable singletons discarded. Reads were aligned to IMGT to assign V, D and J genes, CDR3 length, and insertions or deletions at six rearrangement sites. Clonotype counts were normalized to sorted cell number within each subset before computing true diversity and Gini coefficients with the tcR R package. Repertoire sharing was quantified using the overlap coefficient calculated on TCRB nucleotide sequences. As a proxy for the pre-selection repertoire, out-of-frame TCRB sequences from naive cells were analyzed. TCRdb holds this immuneACCESS table with in-frame rearrangements only. Some clones are missing; in checked studies, unresolved V genes explain under half, and the rest has no known cause. V, J and clone size were drawn from that table, and D and trimming were deduced from the DNA. In this sample the table shows around 450,000 clones, 10% to 12% of which occur a single time. More than 0.045% of the sample is held by the ten biggest clonotypes.

Sequencing used naive CD4+ T cells from blood. The label giving this sample's cell subset or site can be read as: true naive CD4+ T cells. The V gene is TRBV11-2 and the J gene is TRBJ2-7; the junction holds 7 bases that match TRBD1. The source is a woman aged 18 to 35 in good health. The nucleotide sequence is given as TGTGCCAGCAGCCGAAAAAGTTTGACAGGGTTCTACGAGCAGTACTTC. Its coded protein is CASSRKSLTGFYEQYF.